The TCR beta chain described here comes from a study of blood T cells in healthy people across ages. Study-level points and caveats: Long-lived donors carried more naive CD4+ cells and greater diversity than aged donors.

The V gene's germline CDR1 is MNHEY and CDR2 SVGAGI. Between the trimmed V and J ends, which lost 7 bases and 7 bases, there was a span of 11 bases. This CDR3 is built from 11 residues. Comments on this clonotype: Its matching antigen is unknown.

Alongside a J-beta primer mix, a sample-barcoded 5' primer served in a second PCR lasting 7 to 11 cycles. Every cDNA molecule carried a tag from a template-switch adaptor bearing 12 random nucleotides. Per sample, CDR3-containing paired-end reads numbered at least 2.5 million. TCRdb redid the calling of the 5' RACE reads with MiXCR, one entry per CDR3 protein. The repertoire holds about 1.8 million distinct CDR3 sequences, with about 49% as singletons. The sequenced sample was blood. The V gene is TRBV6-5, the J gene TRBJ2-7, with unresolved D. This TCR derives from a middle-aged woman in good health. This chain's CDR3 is CASTSGTEQYF. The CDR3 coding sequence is TGTGCCAGCACGTCAGGCACAGAGCAGTACTTC.